A selection of T cell receptor beta chains follows, all from one sample in a study of cytomegalovirus exposure and HLA in healthy donors. The method was immunoSEQ multiplex PCR; TCRdb's version includes in-frame clones alone and lacks a portion of them. Counted here are some 90,000 clones, about two thirds occurring once; the ten biggest clones make up approximately 5.8%. Sequencing input: PBMCs. These receptors all stem from a boy between 10 and 17 years old in good health and CMV-seropositive. The CDR3 runs from the conserved cysteine through the conserved F or W. Fields, in order: J gene, clone size, D gene, V gene, CDR3 protein, CDR3 DNA. D genes are given only for firm matches. Some rows mark clone size as missing; the rest say once, few, many or name a class of expanded clone.

>TRBJ2-7|.|TRBD2|TRBV27
CASKSTGTSGPYEQYF
TGTGCCAGCAAATCTACAGGGACTAGCGGGCCGTACGAGCAGTACTTC
>TRBJ1-5|.|.|TRBV7-8
CASSSSRGNQPQHF
TGTGCCAGCAGCTCTAGTCGGGGAAATCAGCCCCAGCATTTT
>TRBJ2-7|.|TRBD1|TRBV19
CASSAWTGQGPDEQYF
TGTGCCAGTAGTGCATGGACAGGGCAGGGGCCTGACGAGCAGTACTTC
>TRBJ1-6|few|.|TRBV6-5
CASSLDRSNSPLHF
TGTGCCAGCAGTTTGGACAGATCAAATTCACCCCTCCACTTT
>TRBJ2-2|medium-sized|.|TRBV10-3
CAIMGRLNTGELFF
TGTGCCATCATGGGGCGGCTCAACACCGGGGAGCTGTTTTTT
>TRBJ2-1|.|.|TRBV5-3
CARSLGFRVGHYNEQFF
TGTGCCAGAAGCTTGGGATTCAGGGTTGGCCACTACAATGAGCAGTTCTTC
>TRBJ2-5|.|TRBD1|TRBV4-3
CASSQEVRDRETQYF
TGCGCCAGCAGCCAAGAGGTCAGGGACAGAGAGACCCAGTACTTC
>TRBJ1-1|.|.|TRBV20-1
CSAQMNTEAFF
TGCAGTGCTCAGATGAACACTGAAGCTTTCTTT
>TRBJ2-1|.|.|TRBV12-5
CASGSPGVNEQFF
TGTGCTAGTGGTTCCCCAGGGGTCAATGAGCAGTTCTTC
>TRBJ1-5|.|TRBD1|TRBV19
CASSPRTGVDNQPQHF
TGTGCCAGTAGTCCCCGGACAGGGGTTGATAATCAGCCCCAGCATTTT
>TRBJ2-2|.|.|TRBV12-5
CASGTAIDRTTGELFF
TGTGCTAGTGGGACGGCCATAGACAGGACCACCGGGGAGCTGTTTTTT
>TRBJ2-7|.|TRBD1|TRBV29-1
CSVEKPQGTGGSPYEQYF
TGCAGCGTGGAAAAACCCCAGGGGACAGGGGGTTCTCCGTACGAGCAGTACTTC
>TRBJ1-5|.|.|TRBV28
CASSLTGSYHQPQHF
TGTGCCAGCAGCCTAACAGGATCTTACCATCAGCCCCAGCATTTT
>TRBJ2-7|.|.|TRBV5-5
CASSLEGTEQYF
TGTGCCAGCAGCTTAGAGGGTACCGAGCAGTACTTC
>TRBJ2-7|.|.|TRBV5-1
CASSLGTVIYEQYF
TGCGCCAGCAGCTTGGGGACAGTTATCTACGAGCAGTACTTC
>TRBJ2-1|.|.|TRBV19
CASSTKSSYNEQFF
TGTGCCAGTAGTACCAAGAGCTCCTACAATGAGCAGTTCTTC
>TRBJ2-5|.|TRBD1|TRBV6-5
CASSDRQGRRYF
TGTGCCAGCAGCGATAGACAGGGGCGCCGGTACTTC
>TRBJ2-7|.|TRBD2|TRBV27
CASKQDGLAGTSEQYF
TGTGCCAGCAAACAAGACGGACTAGCGGGGACCAGCGAGCAGTACTTC
>TRBJ1-3|.|TRBD1|TRBV7-9
CASSPLDRGGNTIYF
TGTGCCAGCAGTCCACTCGACAGGGGTGGAAACACCATATATTTT
>TRBJ2-1|.|.|TRBV5-4
CASSLDRRTYNEQFF
TGTGCCAGCAGCCTAGACAGGAGAACGTACAATGAGCAGTTCTTC
>TRBJ2-7|few|TRBD1|TRBV30
CAWSARTGFDEQYF
TGTGCCTGGAGTGCACGGACAGGGTTCGACGAGCAGTACTTC
>TRBJ2-7|.|.|TRBV10-2
CASSETRTVTYEQYF
TGCGCCAGCAGTGAAACCCGGACAGTTACCTACGAGCAGTACTTC
>TRBJ1-2|.|.|TRBV6-1
CASIGNNYYGYTF
TGTGCCAGCATCGGCAACAACTATTATGGCTACACCTTC
>TRBJ1-1|.|TRBD1|TRBV6-6
CASSYSNRGNTEAFF
TGTGCCAGCAGTTACTCGAACAGGGGGAACACTGAAGCTTTCTTT
>TRBJ1-2|.|TRBD1|TRBV5-5
CASSPTGTDYGYTF
TGTGCCAGCAGCCCTACCGGGACAGACTATGGCTACACCTTC
>TRBJ1-5|.|.|TRBV7-9
CASSSSGDSNQPQNF
TGTGCCAGCAGCTCATCGGGGGATAGCAATCAGCCCCAGAATTTT
>TRBJ1-1|.|.|TRBV18
CASSLDTNTEAFF
TGTGCCAGCTCCCTGGACACGAACACTGAAGCTTTCTTT
>TRBJ1-2|.|TRBD1|TRBV6-5
CASSSRPTGDYGYTF
TGTGCCAGCAGTTCCCGGCCGACAGGGGACTATGGCTACACCTTC
>TRBJ1-5|.|TRBD1|TRBV6-5
CASSGQVDDQPQHF
TGTGCCAGCAGTGGACAGGTTGACGATCAGCCCCAGCATTTT
>TRBJ2-1|.|TRBD2|TRBV30
CAWISGSLYNEQFF
TGTGCCTGGATAAGCGGGAGCTTGTACAATGAGCAGTTCTTC
>TRBJ2-7|once|.|TRBV5-1
CASSLGQAPSYEQYF
TGCGCCAGCAGCTTGGGACAGGCTCCCTCCTACGAGCAGTACTTC
>TRBJ1-1|.|.|TRBV6-6
CASSYLGDEAFF
TGTGCCAGCAGTTACCTTGGAGATGAAGCTTTCTTT
>TRBJ2-7|.|.|TRBV11-2
CASSFSGSREQYF
TGTGCCAGCAGCTTTTCAGGGTCTCGCGAGCAGTACTTC